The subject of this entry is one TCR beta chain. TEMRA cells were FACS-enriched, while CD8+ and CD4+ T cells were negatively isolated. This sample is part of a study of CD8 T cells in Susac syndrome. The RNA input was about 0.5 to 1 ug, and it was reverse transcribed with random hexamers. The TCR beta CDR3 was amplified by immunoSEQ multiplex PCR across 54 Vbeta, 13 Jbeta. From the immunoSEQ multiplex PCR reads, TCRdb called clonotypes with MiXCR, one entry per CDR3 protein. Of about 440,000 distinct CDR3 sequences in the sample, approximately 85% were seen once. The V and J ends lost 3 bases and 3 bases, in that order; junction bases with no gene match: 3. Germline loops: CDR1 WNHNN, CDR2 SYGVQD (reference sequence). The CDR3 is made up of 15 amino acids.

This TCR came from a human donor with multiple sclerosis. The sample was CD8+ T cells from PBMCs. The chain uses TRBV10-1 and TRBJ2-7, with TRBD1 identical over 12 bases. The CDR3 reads CASSDRDRGLYEQYF. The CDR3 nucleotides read TGCGCCAGCAGTGACCGGGACAGGGGGCTCTACGAGCAGTACTTC.